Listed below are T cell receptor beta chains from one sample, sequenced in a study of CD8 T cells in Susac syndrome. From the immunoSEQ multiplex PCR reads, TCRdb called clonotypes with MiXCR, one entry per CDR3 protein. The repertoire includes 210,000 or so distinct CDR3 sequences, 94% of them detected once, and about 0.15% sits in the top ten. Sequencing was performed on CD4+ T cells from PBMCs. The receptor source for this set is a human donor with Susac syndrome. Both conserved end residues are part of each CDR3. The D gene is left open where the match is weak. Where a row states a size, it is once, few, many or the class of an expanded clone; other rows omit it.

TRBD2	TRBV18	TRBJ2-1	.	TGTGCCAGCTCACCAGAAGGAGCGGGGAGAGACAATGAGCAGTTCTTC	CASSPEGAGRDNEQFF
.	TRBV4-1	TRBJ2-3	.	TGCGCCAGCAGCCAAGTAAATTTCCGAGATACGCAGTATTTT	CASSQVNFRDTQYF
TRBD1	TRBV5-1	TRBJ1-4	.	TGCGCCAGCAGCTCCGGACAGGGGATGGGTGAAAAACTGTTTTTT	CASSSGQGMGEKLFF
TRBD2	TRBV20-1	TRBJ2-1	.	TGCAGTGCTAGAGGACTAGCTCGTTCCGATGAGCAGTTCTTC	CSARGLARSDEQFF
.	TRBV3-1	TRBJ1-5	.	TGTGCCAGCAGCCAAGACTTCGGCAATCAGCCCCAGCATTTT	CASSQDFGNQPQHF
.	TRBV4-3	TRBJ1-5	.	TGCGCCAGCAGCCAAGATTCGAGGCAGTATCAGCCCCAGCATTTT	CASSQDSRQYQPQHF
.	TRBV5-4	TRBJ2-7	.	TGTGCCAGCAGCCATAGTGTTGACGATGAGCAGTACTTC	CASSHSVDDEQYF
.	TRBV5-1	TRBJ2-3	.	TGCGCCAGCTGGGAAGGGGTGTCTCTTCATACGCAGTATTTT	CASWEGVSLHTQYF
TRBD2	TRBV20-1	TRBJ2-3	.	TGCAGCCAATTAGCGGGGGACACAGATACGCAGTATTTT	CSQLAGDTDTQYF
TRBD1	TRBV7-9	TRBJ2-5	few	TGTGCCAGCAGCCAGGGACAGGGTCAAGAGACCCAGTACTTC	CASSQGQGQETQYF
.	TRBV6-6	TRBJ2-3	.	TGTGCCAGCAGTGGGGTGAGAAATACGCAGTATTTT	CASSGVRNTQYF
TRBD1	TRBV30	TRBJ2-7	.	TGTGCCTGGAAAGGGGGCAACTACGAGCAGTACTTC	CAWKGGNYEQYF
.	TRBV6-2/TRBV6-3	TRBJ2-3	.	TGTGCCAGCAGTTACCTCCTGGCAGATACGCAGTATTTT	CASSYLLADTQYF
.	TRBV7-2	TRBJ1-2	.	TGTGCCAGCAGCTTAGGACGGGCAGGGGACTATGGCTACACCTTC	CASSLGRAGDYGYTF
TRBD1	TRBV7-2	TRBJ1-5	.	TGTGCCAGCAGCGCGTACAGGGGTGGCAATCAGCCCCAGCATTTT	CASSAYRGGNQPQHF
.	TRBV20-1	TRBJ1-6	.	TGCAGTGCCCGACGGACTTATAATTCACCCCTCCACTTT	CSARRTYNSPLHF
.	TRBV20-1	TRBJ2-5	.	TGCAGTGCTAGAGATCTGGAACGAGAAGAGACCCAGTACTTC	CSARDLEREETQYF
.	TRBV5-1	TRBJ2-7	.	TGCGCCAGCAGCAAGGAGGGACGCCATGGACGGGGGCTCTGGGACGAGCAGTACTTC	CASSKEGRHGRGLWDEQYF
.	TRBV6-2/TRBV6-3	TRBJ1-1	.	TGTGCCAGCAGTTGGGGGGGGGACACTGAAGCTTTCTTT	CASSWGGDTEAFF
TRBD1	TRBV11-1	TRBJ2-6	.	TGTGCCAGCAGCGTTCCGCAGGGGGCGCTCCCCGGGGCCAACGTCCTGACTTTC	CASSVPQGALPGANVLTF